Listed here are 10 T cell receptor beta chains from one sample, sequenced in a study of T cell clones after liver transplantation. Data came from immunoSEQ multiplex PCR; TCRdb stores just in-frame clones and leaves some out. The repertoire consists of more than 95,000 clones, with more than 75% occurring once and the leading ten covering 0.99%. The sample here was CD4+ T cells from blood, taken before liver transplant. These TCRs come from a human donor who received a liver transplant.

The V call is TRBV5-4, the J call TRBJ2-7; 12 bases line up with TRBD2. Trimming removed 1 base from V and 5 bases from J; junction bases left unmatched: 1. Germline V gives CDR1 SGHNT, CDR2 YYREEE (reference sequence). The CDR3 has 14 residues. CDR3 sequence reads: CASSLPSGGDEQYF. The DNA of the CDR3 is TGTGCCAGCAGCTTGCCTAGCGGGGGGGACGAGCAGTACTTC.

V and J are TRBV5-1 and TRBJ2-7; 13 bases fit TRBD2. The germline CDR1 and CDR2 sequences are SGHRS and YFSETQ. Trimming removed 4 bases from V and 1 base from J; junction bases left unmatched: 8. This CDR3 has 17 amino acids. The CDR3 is CASSKGTSGVGSYEQYF. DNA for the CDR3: TGCGCCAGCAGCAAAGGGACTAGCGGGGTTGGATCCTACGAGCAGTACTTC.

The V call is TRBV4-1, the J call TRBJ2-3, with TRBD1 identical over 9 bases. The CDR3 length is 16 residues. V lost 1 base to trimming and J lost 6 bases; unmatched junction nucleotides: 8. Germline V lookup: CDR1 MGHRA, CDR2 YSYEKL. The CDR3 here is CASSQGGQGFLDTQYF. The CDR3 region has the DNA TGCGCCAGCAGCCAAGGGGGACAGGGTTTCCTGGATACGCAGTATTTT.

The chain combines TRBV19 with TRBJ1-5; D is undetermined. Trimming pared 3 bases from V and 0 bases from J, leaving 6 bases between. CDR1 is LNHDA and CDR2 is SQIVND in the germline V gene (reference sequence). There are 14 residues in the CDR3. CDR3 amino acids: CASSMMDSNQPQHF. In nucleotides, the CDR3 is TGTGCCAGTAGTATGATGGATAGCAATCAGCCCCAGCATTTT.

The CDR3 nucleotides read TGCGCCAGCAGCTTGGCCGTGGGGAGCTCCTACAATGAGCAGTTCTTC. This codes for CASSLAVGSSYNEQFF. This rearrangement joins TRBV5-1 to TRBJ2-1; D is perhaps TRBD2 (5 bases). V was shortened by 0 bases and J by 0 bases, with 10 bases between the two germline ends. The CDR3 is made up of 16 amino acids. CDR1 and CDR2 from the germline V gene are SGHRS and YFSETQ.

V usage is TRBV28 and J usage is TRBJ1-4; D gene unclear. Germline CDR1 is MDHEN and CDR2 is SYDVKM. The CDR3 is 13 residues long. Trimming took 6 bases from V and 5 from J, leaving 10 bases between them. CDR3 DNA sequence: TGTGCCAGCAGGCAGGACTCAAATGAAAAACTGTTTTTT. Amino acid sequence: CASRQDSNEKLFF.

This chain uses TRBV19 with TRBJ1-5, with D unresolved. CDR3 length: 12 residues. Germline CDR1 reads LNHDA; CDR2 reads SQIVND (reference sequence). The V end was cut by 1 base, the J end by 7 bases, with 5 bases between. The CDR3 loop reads CASSIGAQPQHF. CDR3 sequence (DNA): TGTGCCAGTAGTATAGGGGCGCAGCCCCAGCATTTT.

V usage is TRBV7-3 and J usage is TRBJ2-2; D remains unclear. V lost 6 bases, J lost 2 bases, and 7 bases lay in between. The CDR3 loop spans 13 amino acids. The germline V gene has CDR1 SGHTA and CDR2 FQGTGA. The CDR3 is CASSAINTGELFF. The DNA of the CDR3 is TGTGCCAGCAGTGCTATTAACACCGGGGAGCTGTTTTTT.

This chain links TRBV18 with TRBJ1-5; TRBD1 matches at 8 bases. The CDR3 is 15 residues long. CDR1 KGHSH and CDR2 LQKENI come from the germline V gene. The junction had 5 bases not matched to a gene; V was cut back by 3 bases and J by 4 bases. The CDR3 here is CASSPPGGENQPQHF. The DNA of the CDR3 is TGTGCCAGCTCACCTCCAGGGGGCGAGAATCAGCCCCAGCATTTT.

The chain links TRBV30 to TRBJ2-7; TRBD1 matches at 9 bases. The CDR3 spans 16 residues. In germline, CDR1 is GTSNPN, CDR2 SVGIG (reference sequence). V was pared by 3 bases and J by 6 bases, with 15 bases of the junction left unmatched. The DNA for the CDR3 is TGTGCCTGGAGCTTGGGGGGGACAGGGAAATTAGGCGAGCAGTACTTC. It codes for CAWSLGGTGKLGEQYF.